One and the same sample provided the 20 T cell receptor beta chains below, sequenced in a study of cytotoxic CD8 clonotypes in ibrutinib-treated CLL. The assay was immunoSEQ multiplex PCR, and TCRdb's table has in-frame clones only and misses some. The sample has under 200,000 clones, approximately 80% seen once; the top ten hold roughly 2%. Specimen: PBMCs, collected after 12 months of ibrutinib treatment. The receptors come from a human donor with chronic lymphocytic leukemia.

The chain joins TRBV6-6 to TRBJ2-7, with D perhaps matching TRBD2 (5 bases). The germline V gene encodes CDR1 MNHNY and CDR2 SVGAGI (reference sequence). Trimming left V 5 bases short and J 6 bases short, with 17 bases between. This CDR3 comprises 14 residues. The CDR3 nucleotides read TGTGCCAGCAGTATTCCGGGAAAGCGCAGCGAGCAGTACTTC. It translates to CASSIPGKRSEQYF.

CDR3 DNA sequence: TGCAGCGTTGGGTTAGCGAGCTCTGGAAACACCATATATTTT. This encodes CSVGLASSGNTIYF. The V gene is TRBV29-1, the J gene TRBJ1-3; D unresolved. The CDR3 is 14 residues long. Germline assignment: CDR1 SQVTM and CDR2 ANQGSEA. V lost 4 bases and J 0 bases, leaving 10 bases between the germline ends.

This sequence joins TRBV4-3 and TRBJ1-1, with no clear D. The V gene lost 1 base and the J gene lost 1 base, with 13 bases spanning the gap. The CDR3 is 16 residues long. CDR1 is LGHNA, CDR2 YSLEER, per germline. CDR3 nucleotide sequence: TGCGCCAGCAGCCAAGTTACGGGAGGCGGGAACACTGAAGCTTTCTTT. It specifies CASSQVTGGGNTEAFF.

The chain couples TRBV19 to TRBJ2-5; TRBD1 is a possible D gene (5 bases). Trimming cost V 3 bases and J 5 bases, with 16 bases left between them. The CDR3 is made up of 15 amino acids. Germline V gene data show CDR1 as LNHDA and CDR2 as SQIVND (reference sequence). CDR3: CASSIKGSVRETQYF. The CDR3 coding sequence is TGTGCCAGTAGTATCAAGGGGTCTGTGAGGGAGACCCAGTACTTC.

The V call is TRBV4-3, the J call TRBJ1-6; D perhaps matches TRBD1 (6 bases). This CDR3 contains 14 residues. Germline CDR1 and CDR2: LGHNA and YSLEER. Trimming stripped 4 bases from V and 3 bases from J, with 7 bases between. The CDR3 nucleotides are TGCGCCAGCAGCCCGGACAGCTATAATTCACCCCTCCACTTT. This codes for CASSPDSYNSPLHF.

The genes are TRBV19 and TRBJ2-1, with a tentative D call TRBD2 (6 bases). Germline-derived CDR1 and CDR2 are LNHDA and SQIVND (reference sequence). The CDR3 sequence is 15 residues long. Trimming stripped 6 bases from V and 1 base from J, with 13 bases between. The CDR3 coding sequence is TGTGCCAGTAGGAGGGAGGCCACTTCCTACAATGAGCAGTTCTTC. Protein sequence: CASRREATSYNEQFF.

The V gene is TRBV2, the J gene TRBJ2-2; D could derive from TRBD1 or TRBD2 (5 bases each). Trimming took off 6 bases at V and 5 bases at J, with 16 bases between the two ends. The CDR3 covers 15 residues. Looked up from germline, CDR1 is SNHLY and CDR2 is FYNNEI. Here the CDR3 DNA reads TGTGCCAGCAGGGAAAGGGACCTGACTACCGGGGAGCTGTTTTTT. Amino acids: CASRERDLTTGELFF.

The chain has TRBV5-1 and TRBJ1-3; maybe TRBD1 (6 bases). CDR1 is SGHRS and CDR2 is YFSETQ in the germline V gene. The germline V and J ends were trimmed by 8 bases and 2 bases, with 14 bases remaining between them. The CDR3 runs 14 residues. CDR3 DNA: TGCGCCAGTTCCATTACAGGGACTGGAAACACCATATATTTT. Translating it yields CASSITGTGNTIYF. Supplemented by reference TRBV5-1 and TRBJ1-3, the full variable domain reads KAGVTQTPRYLIKTRGQQVTLSCSPISGHRSVSWYQQTPGQGLQFLFEYFSETQRNKGNFPGRFSGRQFSNSRSEMNVSTLELGDSALYLCASSITGTGNTIYFGEGSWLTVV.

CDR3 nucleotides: TGTGCCAGCTCAGGGGACCTAAATCAGCCCCAGCATTTT. This sequence encodes CASSGDLNQPQHF. The V gene is TRBV18, the J gene TRBJ1-5; D may be TRBD1 (5 bases). The V end was cut by 5 bases, the J end by 4 bases, with 9 bases between. Germline loops: CDR1 KGHSH, CDR2 LQKENI. The CDR3 loop spans 13 amino acids.

The chain joins TRBV19 to TRBJ2-2; 7 bases fit TRBD2. CDR1 LNHDA and CDR2 SQIVND come from the germline V gene (reference sequence). This CDR3 is 15 amino acids long. V shed 5 bases and J 4 bases; nucleotides not matched to a gene: 7. CDR3 region: CASSRDQRGTGELFF. Here the CDR3 DNA reads TGTGCCAGTAGTCGCGACCAGCGGGGCACCGGGGAGCTGTTTTTT.

The V call is TRBV6-5, the J call TRBJ2-3; 7 bases are shared with TRBD2. Germline assignment: CDR1 MNHEY and CDR2 SVGAGI. The length of the CDR3 is 14 residues. Unmatched junction bases numbered 7, after V lost 7 bases and J lost 3 bases. The CDR3 here is CASTPGGWTDTQYF. CDR3 bases: TGTGCCAGCACCCCGGGGGGTTGGACAGATACGCAGTATTTT.

The chain uses TRBV28 and TRBJ2-2; D is unclear. The CDR3 sequence is 13 residues long. With 5 bases removed from V and 3 bases from J, the gap between germline ends came to 7 bases. Germline V CDR1 and CDR2: MDHEN, SYDVKM. The CDR3 DNA reads TGTGCCAGCAGTGACTTCTACACCGGGGAGCTGTTTTTT. Amino acid sequence: CASSDFYTGELFF.

The genes are TRBV6-1 and TRBJ2-1, with unresolved D. The CDR3 has 14 residues. Trimming pared 1 base from V and 2 bases from J, leaving 6 bases between. Germline V gene sequence: CDR1 MNHNS, CDR2 SASEGT. The CDR3 protein is CASSEGQTYNEQFF. CDR3 in DNA: TGTGCCAGCAGTGAAGGGCAGACCTACAATGAGCAGTTCTTC.

This clone was found once. The V and J genes are TRBV4-1 and TRBJ2-2; 13 nucleotides line up with TRBD2. This CDR3 is 17 amino acids long. Trimming cost V 3 bases and J 5 bases; bases outside gene matches: 6. Germline lookup yields CDR1 MGHRA and CDR2 YSYEKL. In nucleotides, the CDR3 is TGCGCCAGCAGCCACGGACTAGCGGGAGTTCTTACCGGGGAGCTGTTTTTT. Its protein is CASSHGLAGVLTGELFF.

This sequence joins TRBV14 and TRBJ2-3; the match to TRBD2 covers 7 bases. The CDR3 runs to 18 residues. After removal of 3 bases from V and 2 bases from J, the junction contained 14 bases not matched to a gene. Germline V gene data show CDR1 as SGHDN and CDR2 as FVKESK. CDR3 sequence (DNA): TGTGCCAGCAGCCAGGAAGAGGGAACCCTAGCGGACACAGATACGCAGTATTTT. Amino acid sequence: CASSQEEGTLADTDTQYF.

The chain joins TRBV11-1 to TRBJ2-5, with 12 bases lining up with TRBD2. Germline V gene sequence: CDR1 SGHAT, CDR2 FQDESV (reference sequence). V lost 1 base, J lost 6 bases, and 3 bases stayed unmatched. CDR3 length: 15 amino acids. CDR3 in DNA: TGTGCCAGCAGCTTAGACCTAGCGGGGGGGCAGACCCAGTACTTC. This gives the protein CASSLDLAGGQTQYF.

As for this clone: The sample has other DNA sequences that encode this CDR3 too. The chain combines TRBV4-2 with TRBJ1-1; tentative D call: TRBD1 (6 bases). Deletions cut 1 base from V and 6 bases from J, with 15 bases between. This CDR3 spans 15 amino acids. The germline V gene has CDR1 LGHNA and CDR2 YNFKEQ. The CDR3 spells CASSQGTGAEAEAFF. In nucleotides, the CDR3 is TGTGCCAGCAGCCAAGGGACGGGGGCTGAAGCTGAAGCTTTCTTT.

This clone appeared a few times. This CDR3 is CATSRGGTGTNEQFF. CDR3 in DNA: TGTGCCACCAGCAGAGGAGGGACAGGTACGAATGAGCAGTTCTTC. The V call is TRBV15, the J call TRBJ2-1; 8 bases line up with TRBD1. With V trimmed by 1 base and J by 7 bases, 6 bases remained unmatched. The CDR3 spans 15 residues. Germline lookup yields CDR1 LNHNV and CDR2 YYDKDF (reference sequence).

The chain links TRBV5-4 to TRBJ1-1, with TRBD1 as a possible D gene (5 bases). Germline CDR1 SGHNT, CDR2 YYREEE (reference sequence). The CDR3 has 11 residues. V lost 3 bases to trimming and J lost 7 bases, with 7 bases between them. CDR3: CASSSDSEAFF. For the CDR3, the DNA is TGTGCCAGCAGCTCCGACAGTGAAGCTTTCTTT. The entire variable domain, with the rest obtained from reference TRBV5-4 and TRBJ1-1, is as follows: ETGVTQSPTHLIKTRGQQVTLRCSSQSGHNTVSWYQQALGQGPQFIFQYYREEENGRGNFPPRFSGLQFPNYSSELNVNALELDDSALYLCASSSDSEAFFGQGTRLTVV.

The chain couples TRBV4-3 to TRBJ2-7; D may be TRBD1 (6 bases). Looked up from germline, CDR1 is LGHNA and CDR2 is YSLEER. The V and J ends lost 0 bases and 2 bases respectively, with 11 bases between them. CDR3 length equals 15 residues. Here the CDR3 reads CASSQEWTVPYEQYF. DNA of the CDR3: TGCGCCAGCAGCCAAGAGTGGACAGTTCCCTACGAGCAGTACTTC.